Listed below are T cell receptor beta chains from one sample, sequenced in a study of beta chain features in type 1 diabetes. Generated by immunoSEQ multiplex PCR, the TCRdb table keeps only in-frame clones and is missing some. The table has tens of thousands of clones, approximately 50% seen once; the top ten hold roughly 0.7%. What was sequenced was central memory CD4+ T cells from blood. These receptors were taken from a young man with type 1 diabetes. The CDR3 runs from the conserved cysteine through the conserved F or W. Fields, in order: V gene, J gene, CDR3 length, clone size, D gene, CDR3 DNA, CDR3 protein. D genes are given only for firm matches. Size tells how often a clone was seen (once, few, many) or the class of an expanded clone, and some rows leave it out.

v_call: TRBV5-6; j_call: TRBJ2-2; cdr3_length: 15; clone_size: few; d_call: TRBD1; cdr3_nt: TGTGCCAGCAGCTCCCAGGGGGCGAACACCGGGGAGCTGTTTTTT; cdr3_aa: CASSSQGANTGELFF
v_call: TRBV11-3; j_call: TRBJ1-1; cdr3_length: 13; clone_size: once; d_call: .; cdr3_nt: TGTGCCAGCAGCCGTGGGCTGGACACTGAAGCTTTCTTT; cdr3_aa: CASSRGLDTEAFF
v_call: TRBV9; j_call: TRBJ2-1; cdr3_length: 13; clone_size: .; d_call: .; cdr3_nt: TGTGCCAGCAGCGTCCATGGGGGGGCTGAGCAGTTCTTC; cdr3_aa: CASSVHGGAEQFF
v_call: TRBV27; j_call: TRBJ1-2; cdr3_length: 15; clone_size: once; d_call: .; cdr3_nt: TGTGCCAGCGGAGTCTTAGGGGATTTTTGGTATGGCTACACCTTC; cdr3_aa: CASGVLGDFWYGYTF
v_call: TRBV27; j_call: TRBJ1-5; cdr3_length: 15; clone_size: .; d_call: .; cdr3_nt: TGTGCCAGCAGTTTTTCGGGGGGCACGGATCAGCCCCAGCATTTT; cdr3_aa: CASSFSGGTDQPQHF
v_call: TRBV10-3; j_call: TRBJ2-1; cdr3_length: 16; clone_size: .; d_call: TRBD2; cdr3_nt: TGTGCCATCAGCGCCCTTAGCGGGGATTCCTACAATGAGCAGTTCTTC; cdr3_aa: CAISALSGDSYNEQFF
v_call: TRBV6-6; j_call: TRBJ2-7; cdr3_length: 15; clone_size: .; d_call: TRBD1; cdr3_nt: TGTGCCAGCAGTTCCTCCGGGACAGGGGGAAACGAGCAGTACTTC; cdr3_aa: CASSSSGTGGNEQYF
v_call: TRBV5-1; j_call: TRBJ2-7; cdr3_length: 13; clone_size: .; d_call: .; cdr3_nt: TGCGCCAGCAGCTCAAATGCACAGGGCGAGCAGTACTTC; cdr3_aa: CASSSNAQGEQYF
v_call: TRBV7-9; j_call: TRBJ1-2; cdr3_length: 19; clone_size: few; d_call: .; cdr3_nt: TGTGCCAGCAGCTCGTATGGTGGGGCGACAGCCCGCTTTAACTATGGCTACACCTTC; cdr3_aa: CASSSYGGATARFNYGYTF
v_call: TRBV2; j_call: TRBJ2-7; cdr3_length: 14; clone_size: .; d_call: .; cdr3_nt: TGTGCCAGCGTACGACAGGTTGGGCCCTACGAGCAGTACTTC; cdr3_aa: CASVRQVGPYEQYF
v_call: TRBV14; j_call: TRBJ2-3; cdr3_length: 12; clone_size: .; d_call: .; cdr3_nt: TGTGCCAGCAGCCGGCTTCCGGAGATGCAGTATTTT; cdr3_aa: CASSRLPEMQYF
v_call: TRBV5-4; j_call: TRBJ2-5; cdr3_length: 16; clone_size: .; d_call: TRBD2; cdr3_nt: TGTGCCAGCACCCCGGGGGGGCTAGCGGGACAGTCGGCCCAGTACTTC; cdr3_aa: CASTPGGLAGQSAQYF
v_call: TRBV9; j_call: TRBJ2-2; cdr3_length: 14; clone_size: .; d_call: TRBD1; cdr3_nt: TGTGCCACGGCGCCCCAGGGGGCCACCGGGGAGCTGTTTTTT; cdr3_aa: CATAPQGATGELFF
v_call: TRBV30; j_call: TRBJ2-3; cdr3_length: 13; clone_size: few; d_call: .; cdr3_nt: TGTGCCTGGAGTGGGGGCCATACAGATACGCAGTATTTT; cdr3_aa: CAWSGGHTDTQYF
v_call: TRBV29-1; j_call: TRBJ2-1; cdr3_length: 12; clone_size: few; d_call: TRBD2; cdr3_nt: TGCAGCAAGACTAGCGTTCGCGATGAGCAGTTCTTC; cdr3_aa: CSKTSVRDEQFF
v_call: TRBV6-6; j_call: TRBJ2-7; cdr3_length: 15; clone_size: .; d_call: TRBD1; cdr3_nt: TGTGCCAGCAGAGCCGGGACAGGAGGTTCCTACGAGCAGTACTTC; cdr3_aa: CASRAGTGGSYEQYF
v_call: TRBV19; j_call: TRBJ2-1; cdr3_length: 16; clone_size: .; d_call: TRBD2; cdr3_nt: TGTGCCAGTAGCCGGACTGGGGGAGGGGCCTACAATGAGCAGTTCTTC; cdr3_aa: CASSRTGGGAYNEQFF